This T cell receptor beta chain was observed in a study of cytomegalovirus exposure and HLA in healthy donors. Whole-study context: An earlier analysis found roughly 100 million unique TCR beta sequences from about 190 million T cells. Study results and limitations: Cytomegalovirus status, reportedly, was diagnosed with high specificity and sensitivity by the classifier. According to a later analysis, most TCR beta chains associated with CMV appeared HLA-restricted.

The PCR ran on 60 Vbeta and 13 Jbeta primers. TCRdb keeps only in-frame clones here, not all; method: immunoSEQ multiplex PCR. Of about 110,000 clones detected, about 83% appear once; the ten largest clones hold roughly 5%. Note on this clone: What it recognizes is unknown.

Trimming took 0 bases from V and 8 from J, leaving 14 bases between them. The germline V gene encodes CDR1 SGHRS and CDR2 YFSETQ. The CDR3 is 15 amino acids. This sequence joins TRBV5-1 and TRBJ1-4; D remains unclear. This receptor was obtained from a female donor in good health and CMV-seropositive. Material: PBMCs. DNA of the CDR3: TGCGCCAGCAGCTTGGATGGGAGGAAGGACGAAAAACTGTTTTTT. The encoded protein is CASSLDGRKDEKLFF.